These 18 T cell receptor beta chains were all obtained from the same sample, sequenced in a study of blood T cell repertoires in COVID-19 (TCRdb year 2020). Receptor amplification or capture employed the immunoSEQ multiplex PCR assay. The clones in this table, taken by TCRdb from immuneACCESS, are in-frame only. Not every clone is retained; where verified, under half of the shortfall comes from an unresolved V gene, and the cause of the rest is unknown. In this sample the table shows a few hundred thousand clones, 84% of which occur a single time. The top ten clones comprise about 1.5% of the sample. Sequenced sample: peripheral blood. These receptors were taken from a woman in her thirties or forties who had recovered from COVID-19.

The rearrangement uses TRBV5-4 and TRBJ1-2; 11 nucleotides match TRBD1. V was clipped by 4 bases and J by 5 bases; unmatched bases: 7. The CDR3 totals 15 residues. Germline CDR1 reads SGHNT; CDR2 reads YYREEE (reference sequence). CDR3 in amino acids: CASSTGQGASYGYTF. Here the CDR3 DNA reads TGTGCCAGCAGCACCGGACAGGGGGCCAGTTATGGCTACACCTTC.

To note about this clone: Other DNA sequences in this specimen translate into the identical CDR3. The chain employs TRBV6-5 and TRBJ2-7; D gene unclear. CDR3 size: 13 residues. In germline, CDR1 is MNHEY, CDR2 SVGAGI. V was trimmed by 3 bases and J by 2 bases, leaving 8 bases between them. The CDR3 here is CASSYSPAYEQYF. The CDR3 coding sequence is TGTGCCAGCAGTTATTCCCCAGCCTACGAGCAGTACTTC.

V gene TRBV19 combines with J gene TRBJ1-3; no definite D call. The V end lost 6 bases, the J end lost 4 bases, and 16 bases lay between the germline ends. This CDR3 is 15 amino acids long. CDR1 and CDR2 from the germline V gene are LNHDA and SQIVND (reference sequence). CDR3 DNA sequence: TGTGCCAGTAGCATTTTTTCAGGTACCGGAAACACCATATATTTT. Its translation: CASSIFSGTGNTIYF.

CDR3 sequence (DNA): TGTGCCAGCAGCCCCCGACAGGGACATGGTGTGTTGGCTTTCTTT. Residues: CASSPRQGHGVLAFF. This chain joins TRBV7-9 and TRBJ1-1, with 7 positions matching TRBD1. This CDR3 is built from 15 residues. Germline V gene data show CDR1 as SEHNR and CDR2 as FQNEAQ (reference sequence). With V trimmed by 5 bases and J by 11 bases, 17 bases remained unmatched.

DNA of the CDR3: TGTGCCAGCAGTGGCGGGGGGGTCTATGGCTACACCTTC. Translated: CASSGGGVYGYTF. This sequence joins TRBV12-3 or TRBV12-4 and TRBJ1-2, with TRBD1 as a possible D gene (5 bases). The ends were cut back, 5 bases at V and 4 bases at J, with 11 bases in the middle. The CDR3 totals 13 residues.

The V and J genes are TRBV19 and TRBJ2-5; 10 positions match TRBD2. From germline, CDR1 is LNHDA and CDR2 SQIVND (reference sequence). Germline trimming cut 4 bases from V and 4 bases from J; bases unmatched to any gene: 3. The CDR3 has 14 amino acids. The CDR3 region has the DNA TGTGCCAGTAGTAGTACTAGCGGGGTAGAGACCCAGTACTTC. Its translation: CASSSTSGVETQYF.

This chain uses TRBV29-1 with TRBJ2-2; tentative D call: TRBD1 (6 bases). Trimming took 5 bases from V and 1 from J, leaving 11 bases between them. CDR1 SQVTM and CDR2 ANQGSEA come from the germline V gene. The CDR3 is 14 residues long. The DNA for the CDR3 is TGCAGCGTTAAAACAGGGTGGAACACCGGGGAGCTGTTTTTT. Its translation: CSVKTGWNTGELFF.

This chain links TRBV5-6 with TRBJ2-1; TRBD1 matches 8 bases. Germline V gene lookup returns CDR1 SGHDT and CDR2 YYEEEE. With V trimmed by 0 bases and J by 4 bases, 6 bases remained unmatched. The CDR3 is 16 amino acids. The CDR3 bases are TGTGCCAGCAGCTTGGAATGGGACAGGAGGTACAATGAGCAGTTCTTC. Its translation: CASSLEWDRRYNEQFF.

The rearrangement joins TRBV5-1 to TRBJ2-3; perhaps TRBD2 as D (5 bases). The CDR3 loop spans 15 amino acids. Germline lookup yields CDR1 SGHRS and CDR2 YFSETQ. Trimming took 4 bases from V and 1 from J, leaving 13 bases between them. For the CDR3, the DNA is TGCGCCAGCAGCCGCTCAGGAGCGGGCACAGATACGCAGTATTTT. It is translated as CASSRSGAGTDTQYF.

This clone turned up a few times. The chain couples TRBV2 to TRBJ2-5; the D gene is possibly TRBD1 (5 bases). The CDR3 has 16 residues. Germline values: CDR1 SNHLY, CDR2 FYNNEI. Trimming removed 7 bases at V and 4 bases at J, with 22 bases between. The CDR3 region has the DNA TGTGCCAGCAAGGGGCGAGGCGCAGCAATTTCAGAGACCCAGTACTTC. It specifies CASKGRGAAISETQYF.

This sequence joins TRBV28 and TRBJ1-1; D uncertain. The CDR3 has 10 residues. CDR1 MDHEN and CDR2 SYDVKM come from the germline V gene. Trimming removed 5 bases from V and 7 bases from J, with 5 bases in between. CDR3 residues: CASSGSEAFF. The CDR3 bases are TGTGCCAGCAGTGGGAGTGAAGCTTTCTTT.

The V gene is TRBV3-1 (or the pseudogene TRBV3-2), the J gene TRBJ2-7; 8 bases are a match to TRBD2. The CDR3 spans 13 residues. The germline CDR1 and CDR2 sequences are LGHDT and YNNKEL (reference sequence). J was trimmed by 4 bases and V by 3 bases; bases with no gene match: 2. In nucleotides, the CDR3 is TGTGCCAGCAGCCACGGACTAGCTTACGAGCAGTACTTC. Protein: CASSHGLAYEQYF.

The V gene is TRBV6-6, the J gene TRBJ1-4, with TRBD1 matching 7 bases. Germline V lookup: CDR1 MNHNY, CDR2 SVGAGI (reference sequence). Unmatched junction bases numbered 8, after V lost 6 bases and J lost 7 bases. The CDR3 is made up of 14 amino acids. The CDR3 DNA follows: TGTGCCAGCAGCAAACAGGGGCAGGGTGAAAAACTGTTTTTT. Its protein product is CASSKQGQGEKLFF.

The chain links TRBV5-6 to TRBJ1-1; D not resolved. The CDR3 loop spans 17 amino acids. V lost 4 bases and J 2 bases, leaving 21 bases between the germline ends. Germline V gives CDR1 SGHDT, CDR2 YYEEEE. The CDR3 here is CASSDGLGILFNTEAFF. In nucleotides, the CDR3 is TGTGCCAGCAGCGATGGGCTGGGCATTTTATTTAACACTGAAGCTTTCTTT.

The CDR3 coding sequence is TGTGCCAGCAGCCCAACCTACAATGAGCAGTTCTTC. Its translation is CASSPTYNEQFF. The genes are TRBV11-2 and TRBJ2-1; no definite D call. CDR1 is SGHAT and CDR2 is FQNNGV in the germline V gene. The CDR3 covers 12 residues. V was clipped by 5 bases and J by 2 bases, with 4 bases between them.

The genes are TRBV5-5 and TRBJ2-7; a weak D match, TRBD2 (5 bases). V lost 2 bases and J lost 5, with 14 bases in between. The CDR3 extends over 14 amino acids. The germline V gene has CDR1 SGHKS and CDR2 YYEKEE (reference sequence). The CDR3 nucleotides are TGTGCCAGCAGCTTATTAGTAGGACTTAACGAGCAGTACTTC. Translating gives CASSLLVGLNEQYF.

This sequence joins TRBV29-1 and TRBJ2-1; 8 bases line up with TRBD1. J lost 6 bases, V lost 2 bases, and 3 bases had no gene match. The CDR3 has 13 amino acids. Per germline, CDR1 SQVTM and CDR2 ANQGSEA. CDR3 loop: CSVEQGAVNEQFF. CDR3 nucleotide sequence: TGCAGCGTTGAACAGGGGGCTGTCAATGAGCAGTTCTTC.

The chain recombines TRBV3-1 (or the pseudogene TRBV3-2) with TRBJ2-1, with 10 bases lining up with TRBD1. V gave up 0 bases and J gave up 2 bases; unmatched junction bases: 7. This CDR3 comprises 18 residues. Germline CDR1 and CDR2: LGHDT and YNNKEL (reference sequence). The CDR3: CASSQDLQGQGTYNEQFF. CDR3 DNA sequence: TGTGCCAGCAGCCAAGATCTTCAGGGACAGGGGACCTACAATGAGCAGTTCTTC.